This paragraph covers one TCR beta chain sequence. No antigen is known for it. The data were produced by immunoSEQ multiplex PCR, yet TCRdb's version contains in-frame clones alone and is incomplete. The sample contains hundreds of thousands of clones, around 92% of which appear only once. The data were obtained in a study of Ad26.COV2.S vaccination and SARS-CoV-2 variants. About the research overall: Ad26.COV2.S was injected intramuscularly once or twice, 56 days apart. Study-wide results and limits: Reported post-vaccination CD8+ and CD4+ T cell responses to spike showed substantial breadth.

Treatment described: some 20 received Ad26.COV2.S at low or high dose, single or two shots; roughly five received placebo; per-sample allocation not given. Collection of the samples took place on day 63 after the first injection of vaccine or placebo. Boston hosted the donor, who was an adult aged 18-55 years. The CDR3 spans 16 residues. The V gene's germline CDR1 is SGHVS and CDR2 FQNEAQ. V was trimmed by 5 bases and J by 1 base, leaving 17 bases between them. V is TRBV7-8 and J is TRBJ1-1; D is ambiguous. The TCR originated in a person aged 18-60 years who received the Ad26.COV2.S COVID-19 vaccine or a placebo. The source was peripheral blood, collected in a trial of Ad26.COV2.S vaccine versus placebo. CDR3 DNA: TGTGCCAGCAGCCCGGGGAGGGATTTATGGAACACTGAAGCTTTCTTT. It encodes CASSPGRDLWNTEAFF.